This TCR beta chain was observed in a study of blood T cell repertoires in COVID-19. The wider study: COVID-19 samples collected from the United States, Italy and Spain covered acute and convalescent phases. The analysed material was cDNA or gDNA that came from T cells, B-cell-depleted T cells, or PBMCs.

Trimming pared 3 bases from V and 6 bases from J, leaving 9 bases between. CDR1 LNHDA and CDR2 SQIVND come from the germline V gene (reference sequence). This CDR3 contains 13 residues. The repertoire was sequenced with immunoSEQ multiplex PCR; TCRdb's copy has only in-frame clones and lacks some. The sample gives approximately 97,000 clones, around 87% of which show up once; 15% to 20% is in the top ten. This receptor was identified in a human donor in a cohort sampled during active COVID-19. The sample taken for sequencing was peripheral blood. The genes are TRBV19 and TRBJ1-5; D is unresolved. DNA for the CDR3: TGTGCCAGTAGTATCGTCTGGAGTCAGCCCCAGCATTTT. Amino acids: CASSIVWSQPQHF.